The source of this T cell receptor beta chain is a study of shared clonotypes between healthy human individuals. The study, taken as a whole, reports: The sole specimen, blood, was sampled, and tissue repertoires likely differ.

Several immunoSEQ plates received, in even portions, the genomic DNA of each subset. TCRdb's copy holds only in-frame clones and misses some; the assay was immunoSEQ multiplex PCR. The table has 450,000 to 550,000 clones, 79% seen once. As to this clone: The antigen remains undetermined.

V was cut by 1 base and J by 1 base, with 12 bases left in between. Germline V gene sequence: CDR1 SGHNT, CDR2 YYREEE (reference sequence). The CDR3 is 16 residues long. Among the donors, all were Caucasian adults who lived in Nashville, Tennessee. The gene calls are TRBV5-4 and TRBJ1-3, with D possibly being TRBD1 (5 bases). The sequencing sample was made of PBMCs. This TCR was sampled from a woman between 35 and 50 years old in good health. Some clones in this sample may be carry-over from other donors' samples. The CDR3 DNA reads TGTGCCAGCAGCTTGCGGGGGGTCGTATCTGGAAACACCATATATTTT. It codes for CASSLRGVVSGNTIYF.